This TCR beta chain is from a study of control samples from healthy donors and cancer patients. Assay: immunoSEQ multiplex PCR; the TCRdb copy retains only in-frame clones and omits some. The sample holds 170,000 or so clones, 90% seen once. The sequence derives from a woman between 50 and 59 years old in good health. The sequenced sample was blood.

CDR3 sequence reads: CASSQDPRAPDTQYF. The CDR3, as DNA: TGTGCCAGCAGCCAAGATCCTAGGGCGCCAGATACGCAGTATTTT. The gene calls are TRBV3-1 (or the pseudogene TRBV3-2) and TRBJ2-3; D is undetermined. This CDR3 region has 15 residues. Germline V gene data show CDR1 as LGHDT and CDR2 as YNNKEL (reference sequence). The V end lost 0 bases, the J end lost 4 bases, and 11 bases lay between the germline ends.